Listed below are T cell receptor beta chains from one sample, sequenced in a study of blood T cell repertoires in COVID-19. The method was immunoSEQ multiplex PCR; TCRdb's version includes in-frame clones alone and lacks a portion of them. The sample comprises around 100,000 clones, about 78% of which are singletons, and approximately 9.6% rests with the top ten. The sequenced material came from peripheral blood. These receptor sequences come from a man aged 60 to 75 with active or convalescent COVID-19. The CDR3 runs from the conserved cysteine through the conserved F or W.

J,V,CDR3
TRBJ2-2,TRBV6-6,CASGSGGAGELFF
TRBJ2-3,TRBV28,CASSIRLSSTDTQYF
TRBJ2-1,TRBV14,CASSVSSGIRREQFF
TRBJ2-2,TRBV24-1,CATSDVQGNTGELFF
TRBJ2-1,TRBV7-9,CASSLDVSHNEQFF
TRBJ1-2,TRBV28,CASSLGTGGSLGGYTF
TRBJ1-6,TRBV9,CASSVAGNNSPLHF
TRBJ1-2,TRBV24-1,CATSETGGYGYTF
TRBJ1-2,TRBV19,CASSLYHRLTDYGYTF
TRBJ2-7,TRBV9,CASSPREGLLSYEQYF
TRBJ2-2,TRBV5-1,CASSLGQTNTGELFF
TRBJ1-4,TRBV30,CAYLDITTNEKLFF
TRBJ2-6,TRBV5-5,CASSLGGQTGANVLTF
TRBJ1-1,TRBV30,CAWGRREAFF
TRBJ1-6,TRBV19,CASSMGQGNNSPLHF
TRBJ1-1,TRBV18,CASSPQGGATEAFF
TRBJ2-7,TRBV21-1,CASSKGETSPGEQYF
TRBJ2-1,TRBV19,CASSQPGQKNEQFF
TRBJ2-4,TRBV27,CASSPGLAGRNIQYF
TRBJ2-1,TRBV9,CASSVPQGTGLAGGPIEQFF
TRBJ1-5,TRBV2,CASRQQGAISQPQHF
TRBJ2-1,TRBV10-1,CASSPDRNPYNEQFF
TRBJ2-2,TRBV3-1/TRBV3-2,CASSTGTANTGELFF
TRBJ2-2,TRBV6-6,CASSYSGGSRAGELFF
TRBJ2-3,TRBV19,CASSIPTGTDTQYF
TRBJ2-5,TRBV14,CASSPDRGRRETQYF
TRBJ1-2,TRBV28,CASRNEGGGGNYGYTF
TRBJ1-2,TRBV9,CASSLGGGAGYGYTF
TRBJ2-1,TRBV6-1,CASSEGAASGEQFF
TRBJ1-2,TRBV5-4,CASSLGTGGANYGYTF
TRBJ1-2,TRBV19,CASRGTGGASDYGYTF
TRBJ2-1,TRBV3-1/TRBV3-2,CASSQTPSGRRYNEQFF
TRBJ1-2,TRBV29-1,CSVEDWTGQNYGYTF
TRBJ1-1,TRBV7-9,CASSSPLTGNEAFF
TRBJ2-2,TRBV18,CASSPAGLAGDTGELFF
TRBJ1-1,TRBV12-3/TRBV12-4,CASSSQGRLAFF
TRBJ2-5,TRBV4-2,CASSQETSGSWETQYF
TRBJ2-4,TRBV6-5,CASSSLAKNIQYF
TRBJ2-1,TRBV21-1,CASSKERGTGIPPSYNEQFF